This entry lists 14 T cell receptor beta chains sequenced from one sample in a study of blood T cell repertoires in COVID-19. TCRdb's table, derived via immunoSEQ multiplex PCR, lists solely in-frame clones and lacks some. The table shows 300,000 to 350,000 clones, with around 86% occurring only once. Material: PBMCs or T cells enriched from blood (not recorded which). Receptor source: a woman in her forties with acute COVID-19.

In nucleotides, the CDR3 is TGTGCCAGTAGTCCCAGCGGGAGGTACACCGGGGAGCTGTTTTTT. Its translation is CASSPSGRYTGELFF. The chain carries TRBV19 and TRBJ2-2, with 9 positions matching TRBD2. The CDR3 runs to 15 residues. The J segment lost 3 bases and the V segment lost 5 bases, leaving 4 bases of the junction unmatched. Germline CDR1 is LNHDA and CDR2 is SQIVND (reference sequence).

J is TRBJ2-7 and V is TRBV5-1; D perhaps matches TRBD1 (6 bases). Trimming shortened V by 7 bases and J by 3 bases, and 17 bases separated the two germline ends. The length of the CDR3 is 14 residues. Germline CDR1 SGHRS, CDR2 YFSETQ. Here the CDR3 reads CASAIRDIDYEQYF. The CDR3 DNA is TGCGCCAGCGCCATCCGGGACATCGACTACGAGCAGTACTTC.

V is TRBV11-2 and J is TRBJ1-1, with 7 bases fitting TRBD1. Germline CDR1 reads SGHAT; CDR2 reads FQNNGV. CDR3 length: 15 amino acids. V lost 4 bases and J lost 1; bases outside the gene matches: 6. CDR3 coding DNA: TGTGCCAGCAGCTCATGGACAGGCGGGAACACTGAAGCTTTCTTT. This encodes CASSSWTGGNTEAFF.

This clone was counted only a few times. The chain has TRBV9 and TRBJ2-5; no firm D call. V lost 1 base and J 0 bases, leaving 7 bases between the germline ends. CDR3 length: 14 amino acids. Per germline, CDR1 SGDLS and CDR2 YYNGEE. CDR3 DNA sequence: TGTGCCAGCAGCGTACGGCAGGACCAAGAGACCCAGTACTTC. It yields the protein CASSVRQDQETQYF. The full variable domain, rest sourced from reference TRBV9 and TRBJ2-5, is DSGVTQTPKHLITATGQRVTLRCSPRSGDLSVYWYQQSLDQGLQFLIQYYNGEERAKGNILERFSAQQFPDLHSELNLSSLELGDSALYFCASSVRQDQETQYFGPGTRLLVL.

The chain couples TRBV29-1 to TRBJ2-1, with 10 bases matching TRBD2. CDR1 and CDR2 (germline): SQVTM, ANQGSEA. V lost 5 bases, J lost 4 bases, and 5 bases stayed unmatched. The CDR3 sequence is 14 residues long. The CDR3 is CSVTTSGHYNEQFF. The CDR3 region has the DNA TGCAGCGTTACGACTAGCGGGCATTACAATGAGCAGTTCTTC.

J is TRBJ2-1 and V is TRBV10-1; D not resolved. CDR1 is WNHNN, CDR2 SYGVQD, per germline (reference sequence). The ends were cut back, 9 bases at V and 0 bases at J, with 15 bases in the middle. The CDR3 is made up of 15 amino acids. The DNA of the CDR3 is TGCGCCAGACCCAGGATTCCTATCTCCTACAATGAGCAGTTCTTC. It is translated as CARPRIPISYNEQFF.

CDR3 protein: CASSYGRIDRDYGYTF. The CDR3, as DNA: TGTGCCAGCAGTTACGGTCGTATTGACAGGGACTATGGCTACACCTTC. The chain links TRBV6-5 to TRBJ1-2; 7 nucleotides match TRBD1. Per the germline V gene, CDR1 is MNHEY and CDR2 is SVGAGI. Germline trimming cut 2 bases from V and 3 bases from J; bases unmatched to any gene: 9. The length of the CDR3 is 16 residues.

This chain connects TRBV11-3 to TRBJ2-1; possible D gene TRBD2, 6 bases. The CDR3 spans 14 residues. The germline gives CDR1 SGHNT, CDR2 YENEEA. The germline V and J ends were trimmed by 1 base and 3 bases, with 7 bases remaining between them. The CDR3 nucleotides read TGTGCCAGCAGCTTAGGGGGGGACTACAATGAGCAGTTCTTC. It yields the protein CASSLGGDYNEQFF.

The chain carries TRBV2 and TRBJ1-2; 8 positions agree with TRBD1. The CDR3 is made up of 14 amino acids. With 5 bases clipped from V and 6 bases from J, the junction kept 8 bases outside the gene matches. Germline V gene data show CDR1 as SNHLY and CDR2 as FYNNEI. CDR3 DNA sequence: TGTGCCAGCAGTCCACAAAGGACAGGGCATGGCTACACCTTC. It is translated as CASSPQRTGHGYTF.

CDR3 residues: CASSVGGSHPGDTQYF. CDR3 nucleotide sequence: TGTGCCAGCAGCGTAGGGGGCAGCCACCCTGGGGATACGCAGTATTTT. The gene calls are TRBV9 and TRBJ2-3; the D gene is possibly TRBD1 (5 bases). This CDR3 region has 16 residues. V was shortened by 0 bases and J by 6 bases, with 17 bases between the two germline ends. The germline V gene has CDR1 SGDLS and CDR2 YYNGEE. The full variable domain, with the rest looked up from reference TRBV9 and TRBJ2-3, is DSGVTQTPKHLITATGQRVTLRCSPRSGDLSVYWYQQSLDQGLQFLIQYYNGEERAKGNILERFSAQQFPDLHSELNLSSLELGDSALYFCASSVGGSHPGDTQYFGPGTRLTVL.

The CDR3 here is CASSLSQDYEQYF. The CDR3 DNA sequence: TGTGCCAGCAGTTTGTCACAGGACTACGAGCAGTACTTC. The V call is TRBV12-3 or TRBV12-4, the J call TRBJ2-7, with a possible D match to TRBD1 (5 bases). The CDR3 runs to 13 residues. V lost 3 bases and J 3 bases, leaving 9 bases between the germline ends.

Of note for this clone: Other DNA sequences of this sample code for an identical CDR3. The V call is TRBV9, the J call TRBJ2-3; D gene ambiguous. Germline assignment: CDR1 SGDLS and CDR2 YYNGEE. Trimming cost V 0 bases and J 1 base, with 3 bases left between them. This CDR3 spans 13 amino acids. The CDR3 bases are TGTGCCAGCAGCGTAGGAGGCACAGATACGCAGTATTTT. It yields the protein CASSVGGTDTQYF.

As concerns this clone: Other nucleotide sequences in the sample specify the same CDR3. The rearrangement joins TRBV4-2 to TRBJ2-7; 8 bases are a match to TRBD2. V lost 1 base, J lost 7 bases, and 6 bases stayed unmatched. The CDR3 is 14 amino acids. From germline, CDR1 is LGHNA and CDR2 YNFKEQ. Here the CDR3 reads CASSQGTGGDEQYF. The DNA of the CDR3 is TGTGCCAGCAGCCAAGGGACGGGAGGGGATGAGCAGTACTTC.

The chain carries TRBV10-1 and TRBJ1-2; D is undetermined. V was clipped by 2 bases and J by 0 bases, with 22 bases between them. The CDR3 runs 19 residues. CDR1 is WNHNN, CDR2 SYGVQD, per germline (reference sequence). This CDR3 reads CASSEQDRTPRPANYGYTF. The DNA for the CDR3 is TGCGCCAGCAGTGAGCAAGATAGGACTCCCCGACCGGCTAACTATGGCTACACCTTC.